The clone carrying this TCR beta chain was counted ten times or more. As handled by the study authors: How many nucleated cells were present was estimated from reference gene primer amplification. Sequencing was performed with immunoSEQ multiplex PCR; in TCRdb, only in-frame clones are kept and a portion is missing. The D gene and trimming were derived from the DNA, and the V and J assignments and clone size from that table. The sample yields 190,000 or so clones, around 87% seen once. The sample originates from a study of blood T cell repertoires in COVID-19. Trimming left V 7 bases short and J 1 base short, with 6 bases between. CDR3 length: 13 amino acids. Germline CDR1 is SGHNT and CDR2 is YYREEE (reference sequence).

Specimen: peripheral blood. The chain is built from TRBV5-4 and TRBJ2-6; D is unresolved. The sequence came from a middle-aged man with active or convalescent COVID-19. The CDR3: CASEASGANVLTF. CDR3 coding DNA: TGTGCCAGCGAAGCATCTGGGGCCAACGTCCTGACTTTC.